The rows below give T cell receptor beta chains drawn from one sample of a study of graft-versus-host responses after intestinal transplantation. Which antigens these TCRs recognize remains unknown. The protocol was immunoSEQ multiplex PCR, while the TCRdb copy is restricted to in-frame clones and leaves out a portion. The table has 30,000 to 40,000 clones, approximately 93% seen once. The sequences come from unstimulated CD4+ T cells sorted from spleen or lymph node cells, collected before transplant. The receptors originated from a human donor who was the organ donor for an intestinal transplant. The CDR3 runs from the conserved cysteine through the conserved F or W. Each record gives: V gene, D gene, clone size, J gene, CDR3 DNA, CDR3 protein. D genes are given only for firm matches. The size entry is marked missing in some rows and otherwise reads once, few, many or a size class.

>TRBV10-3|.|few|TRBJ2-7
TGTGCCATCAGTGAGTTTGCCTACGAGCAGTACTTC
CAISEFAYEQYF
>TRBV7-9|.|.|TRBJ1-1
TGTGCCAGCAGCGAGGGGCAAATGAACACTGAAGCTTTCTTT
CASSEGQMNTEAFF
>TRBV6-5|TRBD1|once|TRBJ1-2
TGTGCCAGCAGTTGGGACAGGGGTAACTATGGCTACACCTTC
CASSWDRGNYGYTF
>TRBV27|TRBD1|once|TRBJ1-2
TGTGCCAGCAGTCCGGGACAGGGATTGGACTACACCTTC
CASSPGQGLDYTF
>TRBV5-1|.|.|TRBJ1-5
TGCGCCAGCAGCTTGGGGGTCAATCAGCCCCAGCATTTT
CASSLGVNQPQHF
>TRBV19|.|few|TRBJ2-7
TGTGCCAGTAGTATCCCGCCGGGACCCAGCTCCTACGAGCAGTACTTC
CASSIPPGPSSYEQYF
>TRBV29-1|.|.|TRBJ1-1
TGCAGCGTTGAGAGACGGAACACTGAAGCTTTCTTT
CSVERRNTEAFF
>TRBV15|.|.|TRBJ1-2
TGTGCCACCAGCAGAGAAGGCAGGGAGGGTGGCTACACCTTC
CATSREGREGGYTF
>TRBV5-1|.|.|TRBJ2-1
TGCGCCAGCAGCTTGGCCTCAGAATCCTACAATGAGCAGTTCTTC
CASSLASESYNEQFF
>TRBV4-3|.|.|TRBJ1-2
TGCGCCAGCAGCCAAGGGGGGCGGGATGGCTACACCTTC
CASSQGGRDGYTF
>TRBV27|TRBD2|.|TRBJ2-3
TGTGCCAGCAGAATTACTAGCGGGGGCCTGGAATACACAGATACGCAGTATTTT
CASRITSGGLEYTDTQYF
>TRBV18|TRBD1|.|TRBJ2-7
TGTGCCAGCTCACCACTGCCGGACAGGGGTCACGAGCAGTACTTC
CASSPLPDRGHEQYF
>TRBV9|.|.|TRBJ2-6
TGTGCCAGCAGCGTAGCTACGGGGCAGCGCTCTGGGGCCAACGTCCTGACTTTC
CASSVATGQRSGANVLTF
>TRBV28|.|.|TRBJ1-1
TGTGCCAGCAGTTTAGGTGGGAACACTGAAGCTTTCTTT
CASSLGGNTEAFF
>TRBV6-5|.|.|TRBJ2-6
TGTGCCAGCAGTTACCAACCCCACGGGGCCAACGTCCTGACTTTC
CASSYQPHGANVLTF
>TRBV2|.|.|TRBJ1-2
TGTGCCAGCAGTGAAGAAAAGGGGTACTATGGCTACACCTTC
CASSEEKGYYGYTF
>TRBV5-4|TRBD2|.|TRBJ2-1
TGCGCCAGCGGGTATCGGCTAGCGGGGGGGAATGAGCAGTTCTTC
CASGYRLAGGNEQFF
>TRBV5-1|.|once|TRBJ2-5
TGCGCCAGCAGCGAAGAGACCCAGTACTTC
CASSEETQYF
>TRBV5-4|TRBD1|.|TRBJ2-7
TGTGCCAGCAGCCCGGACAGGACCCTGTCCTCCTACGAGCAGTACTTC
CASSPDRTLSSYEQYF
>TRBV6-4|TRBD2|.|TRBJ2-3
TGTGCCAGCAGTGCGTCCAGGACTAGCGGGGGTACATATACGCAGTATTTT
CASSASRTSGGTYTQYF
>TRBV7-2|.|.|TRBJ2-2
TGTGCCAGCAGCTTAGGGGGTAGCGGAGTCACCGGGGAGCTGTTTTTT
CASSLGGSGVTGELFF
>TRBV6-1|.|.|TRBJ2-3
TGTGCCAGCGGGGGGCCCACAGATACGCAGTATTTT
CASGGPTDTQYF
>TRBV7-9|TRBD1|.|TRBJ2-7
TGTGCCAGCAGCTCGTTCCGGGACAGCTTTAGGGCCTACGAGCAGTACTTC
CASSSFRDSFRAYEQYF
>TRBV7-2|.|few|TRBJ1-2
TGTGCCAGCAGCTTAGAGGGATATGGCTACACCTTC
CASSLEGYGYTF
>TRBV6-5|TRBD1|.|TRBJ2-2
TGTGCCAGCAGTTACCGACGACAGGGGGCCGGGGAGCTGTTTTTT
CASSYRRQGAGELFF
>TRBV6-5|TRBD1|.|TRBJ1-1
TGTGCCAGCACCGAGGACAGGGTGAACACTGAAGCTTTCTTT
CASTEDRVNTEAFF
>TRBV5-4|TRBD2|.|TRBJ2-7
TGTGCCAGCAGCCCGGGACTAGCTGGGTCCTACGAGCAGTACTTC
CASSPGLAGSYEQYF
>TRBV7-9|.|few|TRBJ2-1
TGTGCCAGCAGCCGAGGGGTAGGGGCAGGGCTATACAATGAGCAGTTCTTC
CASSRGVGAGLYNEQFF
>TRBV6-1|.|.|TRBJ2-7
TGTGCCAGCAGTGAAGAAAGGTTTCTCTACGAGCAGTACTTC
CASSEERFLYEQYF
>TRBV28|TRBD1|.|TRBJ1-4
TGTGCCAGCAGTCTTGCCGGACAGGGTAGGATAAATGAAAAACTGTTTTTT
CASSLAGQGRINEKLFF
>TRBV27|.|.|TRBJ2-5
TGTGCCAGCAGTTTACAGGGACAAGAGACCCAGTACTTC
CASSLQGQETQYF
>TRBV6-5|.|few|TRBJ2-3
TGTGCCAGCAGTCGCTCTAGGAGCACAGATACGCAGTATTTT
CASSRSRSTDTQYF
>TRBV4-1|.|.|TRBJ1-2
TGCGCCAGCAGCCAAGGTGGGTGGACTAACTATGGCTACACCTTC
CASSQGGWTNYGYTF
>TRBV5-1|TRBD2|.|TRBJ2-5
TGCGCCAGCAGCTCCATAGCGGGGGCCCGAGGGGAGACCCAGTACTTC
CASSSIAGARGETQYF
>TRBV7-2|TRBD2|.|TRBJ2-5
TGTGCCAGCAGACCGGGGGGGCAGGAGACCCAGTACTTC
CASRPGGQETQYF